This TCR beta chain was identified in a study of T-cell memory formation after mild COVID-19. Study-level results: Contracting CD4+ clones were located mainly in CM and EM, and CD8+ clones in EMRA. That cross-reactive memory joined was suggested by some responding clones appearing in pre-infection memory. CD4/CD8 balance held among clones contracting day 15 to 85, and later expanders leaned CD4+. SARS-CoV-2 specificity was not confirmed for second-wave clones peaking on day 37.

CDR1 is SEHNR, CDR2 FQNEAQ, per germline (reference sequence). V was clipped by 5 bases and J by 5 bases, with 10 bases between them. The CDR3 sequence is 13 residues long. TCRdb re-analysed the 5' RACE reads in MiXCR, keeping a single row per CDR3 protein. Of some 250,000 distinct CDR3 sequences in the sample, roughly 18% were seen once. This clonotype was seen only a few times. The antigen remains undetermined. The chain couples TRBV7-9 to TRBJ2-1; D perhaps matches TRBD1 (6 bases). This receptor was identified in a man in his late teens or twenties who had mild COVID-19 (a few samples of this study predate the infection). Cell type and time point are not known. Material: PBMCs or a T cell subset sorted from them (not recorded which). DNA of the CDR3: TGTGCCAGCAGCATCACAGGGAACAATGAGCAGTTCTTC. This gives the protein CASSITGNNEQFF.